This T cell receptor (beta chain) is from a study of T cell responses to AZD1222 COVID-19 vaccine. This CDR3 is 15 amino acids long. The germline V gene encodes CDR1 SQVTM and CDR2 ANQGSEA. Deletions cut 4 bases from V and 1 base from J, with 13 bases between. For this clone: Its target is not known.

Data came from immunoSEQ multiplex PCR; TCRdb stores just in-frame clones and leaves some out. The data show tens of thousands of clones, approximately 89% seen once. Study-wide results and caveats: Donors in the cohort were predominantly white British and more often female, and clonal diversity was possibly underestimated.

J is TRBJ2-2 and V is TRBV29-1; the D is unclear. The origin of this receptor is an adult who received the MenACWY meningococcal vaccine as a control. This specimen was peripheral blood, taken 28 days after the second dose of the MenACWY control vaccine. This CDR3 is CSVVTGLGNTGELFF. As DNA, the CDR3 is TGCAGCGTTGTAACGGGCCTCGGGAACACCGGGGAGCTGTTTTTT.